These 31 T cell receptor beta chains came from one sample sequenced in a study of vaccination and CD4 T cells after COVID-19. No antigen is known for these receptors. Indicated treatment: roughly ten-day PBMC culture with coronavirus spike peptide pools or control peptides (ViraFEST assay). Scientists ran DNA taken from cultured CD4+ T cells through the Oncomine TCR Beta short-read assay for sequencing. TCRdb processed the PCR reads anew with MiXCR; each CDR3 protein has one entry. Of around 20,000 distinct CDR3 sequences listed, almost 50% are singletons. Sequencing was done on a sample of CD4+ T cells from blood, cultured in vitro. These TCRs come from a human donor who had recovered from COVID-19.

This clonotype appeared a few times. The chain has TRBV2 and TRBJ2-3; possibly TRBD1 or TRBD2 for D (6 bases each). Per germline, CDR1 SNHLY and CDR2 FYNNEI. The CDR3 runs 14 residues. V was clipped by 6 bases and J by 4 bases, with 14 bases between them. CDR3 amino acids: CASRGGTSSDTQYF. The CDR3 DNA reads TGTGCCAGCAGAGGGGGGACAAGTTCAGATACGCAGTATTTT.

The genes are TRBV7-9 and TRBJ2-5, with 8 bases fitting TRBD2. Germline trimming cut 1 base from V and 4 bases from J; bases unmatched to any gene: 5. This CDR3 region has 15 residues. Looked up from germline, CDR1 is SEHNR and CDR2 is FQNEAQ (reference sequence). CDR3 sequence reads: CASSLGRAGGETQYF. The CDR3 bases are TGTGCCAGCAGCTTAGGTAGGGCGGGAGGAGAGACCCAGTACTTC.

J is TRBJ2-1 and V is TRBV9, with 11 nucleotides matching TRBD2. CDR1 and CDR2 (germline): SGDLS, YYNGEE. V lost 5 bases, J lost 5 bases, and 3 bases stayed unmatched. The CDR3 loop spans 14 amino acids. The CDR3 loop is CASSSGREDNEQFF. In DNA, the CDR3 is TGTGCCAGCAGTAGCGGGAGGGAAGACAATGAGCAGTTCTTC.

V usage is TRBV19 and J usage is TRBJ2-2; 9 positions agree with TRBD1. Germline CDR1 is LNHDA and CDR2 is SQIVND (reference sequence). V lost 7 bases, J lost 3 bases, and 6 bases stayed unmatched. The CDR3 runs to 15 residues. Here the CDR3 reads CASTKQGADTGELFF. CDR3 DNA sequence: TGTGCCAGTACGAAACAGGGGGCGGACACCGGGGAGCTGTTTTTT.

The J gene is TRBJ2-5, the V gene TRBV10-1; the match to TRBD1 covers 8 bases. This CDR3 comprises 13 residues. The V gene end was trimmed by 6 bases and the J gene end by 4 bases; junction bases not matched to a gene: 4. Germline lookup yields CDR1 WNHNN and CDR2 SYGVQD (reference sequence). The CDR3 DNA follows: TGCGCCAGCAGCTCCCAGGGGGCAGAGACCCAGTACTTC. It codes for CASSSQGAETQYF.

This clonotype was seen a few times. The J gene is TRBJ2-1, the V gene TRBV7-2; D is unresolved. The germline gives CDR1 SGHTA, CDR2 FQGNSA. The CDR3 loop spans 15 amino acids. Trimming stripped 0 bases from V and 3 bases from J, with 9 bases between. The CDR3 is CASSLALERYNEQFF. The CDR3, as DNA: TGTGCCAGCAGCTTAGCGCTAGAACGCTACAATGAGCAGTTCTTC. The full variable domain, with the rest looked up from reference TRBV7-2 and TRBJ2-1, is GAGVSQSPSNKVTEKGKDVELRCDPISGHTALYWYRQSLGQGLEFLIYFQGNSAPDKSGLPSDRFSAERTGGSVSTLTIQRTQQEDSAVYLCASSLALERYNEQFFGPGTRLTVL.

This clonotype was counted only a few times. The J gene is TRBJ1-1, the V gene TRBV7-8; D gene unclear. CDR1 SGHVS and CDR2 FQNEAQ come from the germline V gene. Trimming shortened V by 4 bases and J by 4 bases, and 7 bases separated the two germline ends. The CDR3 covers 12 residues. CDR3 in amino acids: CASSYKGTEAFF. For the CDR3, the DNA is TGTGCCAGCAGCTATAAGGGCACTGAAGCTTTCTTT.

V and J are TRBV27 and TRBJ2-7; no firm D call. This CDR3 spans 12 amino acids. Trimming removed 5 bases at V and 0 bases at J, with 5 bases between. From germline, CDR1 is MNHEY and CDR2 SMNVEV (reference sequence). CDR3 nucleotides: TGTGCCAGCAGTCCCCCCTCCTACGAGCAGTACTTC. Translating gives CASSPPSYEQYF.

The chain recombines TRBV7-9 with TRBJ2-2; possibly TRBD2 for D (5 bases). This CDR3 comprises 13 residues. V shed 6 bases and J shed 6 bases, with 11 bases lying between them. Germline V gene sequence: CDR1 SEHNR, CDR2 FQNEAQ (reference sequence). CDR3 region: CASRIASAGELFF. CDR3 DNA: TGTGCCAGCAGGATAGCGTCCGCCGGGGAGCTGTTTTTT.

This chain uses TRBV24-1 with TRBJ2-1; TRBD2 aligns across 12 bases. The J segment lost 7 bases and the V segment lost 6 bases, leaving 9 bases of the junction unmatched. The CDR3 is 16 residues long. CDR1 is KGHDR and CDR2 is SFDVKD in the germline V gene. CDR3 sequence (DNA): TGTGCCACCAGTCTATCGGCTAGCGGGAGGGTGAATGAGCAGTTCTTC. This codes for CATSLSASGRVNEQFF.

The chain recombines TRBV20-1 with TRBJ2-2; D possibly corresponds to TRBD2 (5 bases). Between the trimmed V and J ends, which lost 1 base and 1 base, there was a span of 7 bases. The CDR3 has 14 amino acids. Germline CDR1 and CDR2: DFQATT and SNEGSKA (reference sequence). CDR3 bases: TGCAGTGCTAGAGTAGCGCAGAACACCGGGGAGCTGTTTTTT. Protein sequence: CSARVAQNTGELFF.

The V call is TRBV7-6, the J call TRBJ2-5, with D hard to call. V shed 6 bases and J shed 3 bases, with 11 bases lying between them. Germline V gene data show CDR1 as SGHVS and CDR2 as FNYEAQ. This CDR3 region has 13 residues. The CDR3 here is CASRSVGEETQYF. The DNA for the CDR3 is TGTGCCAGCAGGTCAGTTGGAGAAGAGACCCAGTACTTC.

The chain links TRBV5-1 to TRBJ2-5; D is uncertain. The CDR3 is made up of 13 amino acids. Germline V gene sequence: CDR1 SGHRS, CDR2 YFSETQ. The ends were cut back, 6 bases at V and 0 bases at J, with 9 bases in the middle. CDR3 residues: CASTTHNQETQYF. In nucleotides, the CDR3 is TGCGCCAGCACTACACACAACCAAGAGACCCAGTACTTC.

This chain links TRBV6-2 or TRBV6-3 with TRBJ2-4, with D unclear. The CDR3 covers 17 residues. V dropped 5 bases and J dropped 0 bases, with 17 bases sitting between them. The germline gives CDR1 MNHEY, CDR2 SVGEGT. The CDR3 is CASSDGLALLAKNIQYF. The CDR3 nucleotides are TGTGCCAGCAGTGACGGCCTGGCCCTCCTAGCCAAAAACATTCAGTACTTC.

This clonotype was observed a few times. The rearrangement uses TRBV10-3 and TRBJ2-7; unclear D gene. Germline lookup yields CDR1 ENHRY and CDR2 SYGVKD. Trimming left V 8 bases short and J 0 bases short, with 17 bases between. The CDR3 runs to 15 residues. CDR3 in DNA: TGTGCCATCGGGCCCCCGATCCAAAGCTCCTACGAGCAGTACTTC. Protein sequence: CAIGPPIQSSYEQYF.

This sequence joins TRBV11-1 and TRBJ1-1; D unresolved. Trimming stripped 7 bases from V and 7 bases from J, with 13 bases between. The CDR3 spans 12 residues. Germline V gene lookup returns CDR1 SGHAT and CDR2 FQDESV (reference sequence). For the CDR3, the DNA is TGTGCCAGCACCACTTACTACGGTGAAGCTTTCTTT. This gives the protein CASTTYYGEAFF.

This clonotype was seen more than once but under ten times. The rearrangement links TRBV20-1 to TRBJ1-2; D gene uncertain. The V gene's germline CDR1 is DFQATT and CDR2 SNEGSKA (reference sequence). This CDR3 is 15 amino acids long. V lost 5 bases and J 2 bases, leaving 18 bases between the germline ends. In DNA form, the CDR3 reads TGCAGTGCTCCACCGGCGGCCAGGAACAACTATGGCTACACCTTC. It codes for CSAPPAARNNYGYTF.

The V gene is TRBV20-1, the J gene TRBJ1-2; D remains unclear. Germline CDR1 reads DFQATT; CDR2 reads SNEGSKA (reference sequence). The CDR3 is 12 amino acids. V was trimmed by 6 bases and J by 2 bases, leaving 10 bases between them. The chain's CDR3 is CSAPTVNYGYTF. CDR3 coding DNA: TGCAGTGCACCCACAGTAAACTATGGCTACACCTTC.

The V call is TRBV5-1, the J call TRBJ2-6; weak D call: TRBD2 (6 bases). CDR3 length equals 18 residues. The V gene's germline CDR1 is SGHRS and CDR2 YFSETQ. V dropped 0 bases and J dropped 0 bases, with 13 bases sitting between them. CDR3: CASSLGGERASGANVLTF. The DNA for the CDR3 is TGCGCCAGCAGCTTGGGGGGGGAAAGGGCCTCTGGGGCCAACGTCCTGACTTTC.

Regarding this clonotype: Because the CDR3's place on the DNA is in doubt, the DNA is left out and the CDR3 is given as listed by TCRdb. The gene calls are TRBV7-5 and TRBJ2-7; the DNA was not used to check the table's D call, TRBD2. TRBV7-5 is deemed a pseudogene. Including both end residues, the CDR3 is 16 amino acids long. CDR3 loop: CISVSEANIGPYEQYF.

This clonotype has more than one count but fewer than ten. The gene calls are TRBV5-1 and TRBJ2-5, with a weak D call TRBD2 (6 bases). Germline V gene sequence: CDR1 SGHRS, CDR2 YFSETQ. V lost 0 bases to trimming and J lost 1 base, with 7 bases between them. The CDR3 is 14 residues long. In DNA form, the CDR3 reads TGCGCCAGCAGCTTGGGGGACTTCCAAGAGACCCAGTACTTC. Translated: CASSLGDFQETQYF.

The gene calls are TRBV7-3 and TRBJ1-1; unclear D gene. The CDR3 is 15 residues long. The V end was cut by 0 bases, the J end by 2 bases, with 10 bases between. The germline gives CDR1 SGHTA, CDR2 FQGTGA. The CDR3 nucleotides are TGTGCCAGCAGCTTAACCCAATTGGAAAACACTGAAGCTTTCTTT. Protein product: CASSLTQLENTEAFF.

CDR3 nucleotide sequence: TGTGCCAGCAGTGTCTACAACACCGGGGAGCTGTTTTTT. Its protein product is CASSVYNTGELFF. This chain links TRBV6-4 with TRBJ2-2; D gene ambiguous. Germline V lookup: CDR1 MRHNA, CDR2 SNTAGT. The length of the CDR3 is 13 residues. The V gene lost 4 bases and the J gene lost 2 bases, with 5 bases spanning the gap.

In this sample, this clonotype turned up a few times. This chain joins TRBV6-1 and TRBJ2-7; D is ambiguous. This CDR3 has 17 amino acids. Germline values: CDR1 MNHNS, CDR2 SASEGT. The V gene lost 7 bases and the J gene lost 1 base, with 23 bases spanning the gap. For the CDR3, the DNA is TGTGCCAGCAAATCCCCCCGTCGAGGTGGCGTGTCCTACGAGCAGTACTTC. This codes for CASKSPRRGGVSYEQYF.

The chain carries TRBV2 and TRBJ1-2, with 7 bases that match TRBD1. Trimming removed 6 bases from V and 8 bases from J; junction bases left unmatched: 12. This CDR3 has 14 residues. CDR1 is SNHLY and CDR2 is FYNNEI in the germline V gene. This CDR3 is CASSPGTAKLGYTF. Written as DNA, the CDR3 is TGTGCCAGCAGCCCCGGGACAGCGAAGCTCGGCTACACCTTC.

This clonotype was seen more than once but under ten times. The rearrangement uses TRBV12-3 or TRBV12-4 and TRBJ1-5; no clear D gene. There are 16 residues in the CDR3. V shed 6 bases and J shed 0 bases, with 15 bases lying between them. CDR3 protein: CASSRVLGNSNQPQHF. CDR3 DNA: TGTGCCAGCAGCAGAGTTTTAGGCAATAGCAATCAGCCCCAGCATTTT.

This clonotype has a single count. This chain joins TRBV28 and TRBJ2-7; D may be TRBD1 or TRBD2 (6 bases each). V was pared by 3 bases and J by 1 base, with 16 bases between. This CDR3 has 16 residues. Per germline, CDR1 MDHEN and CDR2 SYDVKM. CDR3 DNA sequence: TGTGCCAGCAGTTTGGCCGGGGGCCTTAATTCCTACGAGCAGTACTTC. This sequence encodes CASSLAGGLNSYEQYF.

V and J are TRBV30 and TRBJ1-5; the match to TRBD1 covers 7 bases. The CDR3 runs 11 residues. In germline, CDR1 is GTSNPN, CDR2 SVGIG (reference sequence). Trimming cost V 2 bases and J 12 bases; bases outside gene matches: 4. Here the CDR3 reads CAWSIQGVQHF. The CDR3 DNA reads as TGTGCCTGGAGTATTCAGGGGGTCCAGCATTTT.

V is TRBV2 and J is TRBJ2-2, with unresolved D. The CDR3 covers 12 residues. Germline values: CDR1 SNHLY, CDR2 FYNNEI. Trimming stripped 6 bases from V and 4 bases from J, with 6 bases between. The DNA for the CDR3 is TGTGCCAGCAGAGGCCTCACCGGGGAGCTGTTTTTT. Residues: CASRGLTGELFF.

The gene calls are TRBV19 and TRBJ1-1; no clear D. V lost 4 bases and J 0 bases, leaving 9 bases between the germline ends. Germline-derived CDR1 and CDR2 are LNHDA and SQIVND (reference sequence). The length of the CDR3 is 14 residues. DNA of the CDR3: TGTGCCAGTAGTAAAATAGGGATGAACACTGAAGCTTTCTTT. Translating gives CASSKIGMNTEAFF.

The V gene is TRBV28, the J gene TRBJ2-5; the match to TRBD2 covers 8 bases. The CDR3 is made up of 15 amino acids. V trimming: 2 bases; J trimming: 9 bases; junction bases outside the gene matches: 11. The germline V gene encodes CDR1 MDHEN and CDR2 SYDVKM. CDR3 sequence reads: CASSLGGGSPGAQYF. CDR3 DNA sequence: TGTGCCAGCAGTTTAGGCGGGGGGTCCCCCGGGGCCCAGTACTTC.